The source of this TCR beta chain is a study of T cell repertoires in cytomegalovirus infection. Study-level background: Public TCR beta signatures marked donors with CMV infection and the matching HLA. Whole-study findings and limits: HLA-C-restricted, CMV-specific TCR beta clonotypes were dominant ex vivo. Public TCR beta family frequency separated CMV-and-HLA carriers, including in an independent cohort.

One entry per CDR3 protein, called by TCRdb with MiXCR from the reads. The sample shows hundreds of thousands of distinct CDR3 sequences, 35% of them seen only once. Concerning this clonotype: Its antigen is unknown.

The CDR3 is 14 residues long. Germline loops: CDR1 KGHDR, CDR2 SFDVKD. Trimming took off 6 bases at V and 9 bases at J, with 17 bases between the two ends. This rearrangement joins TRBV24-1 to TRBJ2-1; a possible D gene is TRBD2 (7 bases). Sequenced input: PBMCs. This clonotype was obtained from a human donor in good health (CMV status not recorded). Some clones in this sample may be carry-over from other donors' samples. CDR3 in amino acids: CATSYRGARGEQFF. The CDR3 DNA sequence: TGTGCCACCAGTTATCGGGGGGCGAGGGGTGAGCAGTTCTTC.